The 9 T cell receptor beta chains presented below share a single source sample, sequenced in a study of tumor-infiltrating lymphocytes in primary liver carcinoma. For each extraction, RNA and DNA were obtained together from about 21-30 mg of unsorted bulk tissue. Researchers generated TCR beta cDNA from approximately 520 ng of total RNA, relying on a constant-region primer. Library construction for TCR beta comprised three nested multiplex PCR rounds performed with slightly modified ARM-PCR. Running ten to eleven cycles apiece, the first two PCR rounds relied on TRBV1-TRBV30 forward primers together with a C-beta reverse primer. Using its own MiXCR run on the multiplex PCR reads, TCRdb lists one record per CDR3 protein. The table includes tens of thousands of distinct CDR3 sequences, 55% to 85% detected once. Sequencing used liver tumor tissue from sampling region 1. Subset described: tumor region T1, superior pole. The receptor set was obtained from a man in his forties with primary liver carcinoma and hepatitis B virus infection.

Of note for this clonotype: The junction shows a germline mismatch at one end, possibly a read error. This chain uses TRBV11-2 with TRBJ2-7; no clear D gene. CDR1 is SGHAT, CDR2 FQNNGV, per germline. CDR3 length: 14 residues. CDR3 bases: TGTGCCAACAGCTTAGTACTCCCCTCCTACGATCAGTACTTC. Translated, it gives CANSLVLPSYDQYF.

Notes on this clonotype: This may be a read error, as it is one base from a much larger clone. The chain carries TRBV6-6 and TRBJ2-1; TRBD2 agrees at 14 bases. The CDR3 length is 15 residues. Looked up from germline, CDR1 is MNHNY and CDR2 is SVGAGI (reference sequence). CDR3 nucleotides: TGTGCCAGCAGTTCCGGGACTAGCGGGGGTAATGAGGAGTTCTTC. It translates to CASSSGTSGGNEEFF.

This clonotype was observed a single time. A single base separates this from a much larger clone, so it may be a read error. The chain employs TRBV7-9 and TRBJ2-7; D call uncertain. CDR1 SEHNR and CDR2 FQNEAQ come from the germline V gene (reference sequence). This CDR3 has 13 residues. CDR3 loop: CASSLSTGYERYF. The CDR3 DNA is TGTGCCAGCAGTTTATCTACGGGCTACGAGCGGTACTTC.

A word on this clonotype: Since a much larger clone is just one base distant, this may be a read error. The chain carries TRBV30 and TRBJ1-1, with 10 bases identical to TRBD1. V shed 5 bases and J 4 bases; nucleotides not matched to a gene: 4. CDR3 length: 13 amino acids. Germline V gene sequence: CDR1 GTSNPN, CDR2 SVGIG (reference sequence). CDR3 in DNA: TGTGCCTGGTGGACAGGGGGAGCCACTGAAGCTTTCTTT. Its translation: CAWWTGGATEAFF.

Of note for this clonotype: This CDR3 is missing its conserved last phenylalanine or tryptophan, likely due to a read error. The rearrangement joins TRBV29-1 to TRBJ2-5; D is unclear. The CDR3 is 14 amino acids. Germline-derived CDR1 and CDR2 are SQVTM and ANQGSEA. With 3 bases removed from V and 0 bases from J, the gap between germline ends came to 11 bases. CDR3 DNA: TGCAGCGTTGATTCCAGGAGCGACCAAGAGACCCAGTACATC. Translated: CSVDSRSDQETQYI.

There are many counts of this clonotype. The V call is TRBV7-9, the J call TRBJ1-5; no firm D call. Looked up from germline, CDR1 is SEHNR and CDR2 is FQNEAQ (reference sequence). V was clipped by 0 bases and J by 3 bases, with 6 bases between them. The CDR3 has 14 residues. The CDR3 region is CASSLAGSNQPQHF. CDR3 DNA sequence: TGTGCCAGCAGCTTAGCGGGGTCCAATCAGCCCCAGCATTTT.

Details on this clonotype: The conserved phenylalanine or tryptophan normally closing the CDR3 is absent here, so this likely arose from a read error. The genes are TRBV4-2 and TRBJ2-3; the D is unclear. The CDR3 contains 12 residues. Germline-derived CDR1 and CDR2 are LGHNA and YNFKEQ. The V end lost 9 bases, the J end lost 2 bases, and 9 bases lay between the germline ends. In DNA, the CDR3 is TGTGCCAGAGCGATTAACACAGATACGCAGTATCTT. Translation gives CARAINTDTQYL.

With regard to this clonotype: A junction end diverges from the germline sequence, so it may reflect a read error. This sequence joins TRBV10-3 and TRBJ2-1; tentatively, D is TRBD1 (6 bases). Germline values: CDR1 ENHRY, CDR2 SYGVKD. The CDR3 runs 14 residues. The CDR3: CVISERGQGDEQFF. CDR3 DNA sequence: TGTGTCATCAGTGAAAGGGGACAAGGGGATGAGCAGTTCTTC.

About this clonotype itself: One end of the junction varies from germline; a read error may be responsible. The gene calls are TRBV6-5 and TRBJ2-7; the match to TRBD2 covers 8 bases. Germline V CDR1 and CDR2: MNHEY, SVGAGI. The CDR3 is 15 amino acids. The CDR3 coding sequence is TGTGCCAGCAGTTACTCTAGCGGGGAATCCTACGAGCATTACTTC. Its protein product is CASSYSSGESYEHYF.